This T cell receptor beta chain is from a study of sequential checkpoint blockade in melanoma. Across the whole study: Patients were randomized 1:1 to nivolumab-then-ipilimumab or ipilimumab-then-nivolumab first-line. Maintenance nivolumab came after either treatment sequence.

The treatment: randomized to nivolumab then ipilimumab (arm A) or the reverse (arm B). None of the patients previously received DNA-damaging chemotherapy. Live CD3+CD8+ CD19− CD56− cells were sorted from PBMCs. Germline loops: CDR1 MDHEN, CDR2 SYDVKM. V lost 3 bases, J lost 8 bases, and 17 bases lay in between. This CDR3 region has 15 residues. The protocol was immunoSEQ multiplex PCR, while the TCRdb copy is restricted to in-frame clones and leaves out a portion. Of about 10,000 clones listed, 76% are singletons. This clonotype originated in a human donor with melanoma. The rearrangement joins TRBV28 to TRBJ1-5, with D tentatively TRBD1 (5 bases). The sample here was CD8+ T cells sorted from blood (inferred from file names), taken from a patient given nivolumab and ipilimumab in sequence. The CDR3 DNA follows: TGTGCCAGCAGTTTCTATGGACAACGCGAGGAGCCCCAGCATTTT. Its translation: CASSFYGQREEPQHF.